This T cell receptor (beta chain) is drawn from a study of T cells in Graves' hyperthyroidism and ophthalmopathy. Hyperthyroidism was newly diagnosed in patients aged 18 to 65 (duration under 2 months). This clonotype showed up many times. RNA transcripts yielded amplified TCR beta CDR3 regions. The HTBI primer set was used in a first-round RT-PCR of the TCR CDR3. TCRdb re-analysed the multiplex PCR reads in MiXCR, keeping a single row per CDR3 protein. In the table there are about 590,000 distinct CDR3 sequences, approximately 15% of which are singletons. Unmatched junction bases numbered 8, after V lost 10 bases and J lost 0 bases. Germline CDR1 and CDR2: ENHRY and SYGVKD. The CDR3 loop spans 14 amino acids.

The clonotype comes from a woman in her 30s with Graves' hyperthyroidism. The chain is built from TRBV10-3 and TRBJ2-5; 7 bases match TRBD2. The sequenced sample consisted of blood. The CDR3 loop reads CATLSGTDQETQYF. Here the CDR3 DNA reads TGTGCCACCTTAAGCGGGACGGACCAAGAGACCCAGTACTTC.